The next 25 T cell receptor beta chains were all read from a single sample in a study of T cell repertoires in cytomegalovirus infection. TCRdb redid the calling of the reads with MiXCR, one entry per CDR3 protein. The sample gives roughly 500,000 distinct CDR3 sequences, about 42% of which show up once; 35% to 50% is in the top ten. Antigen specificity for these receptors is unknown. Sequencing used cultured PBMCs, obtained from culture after CMV antigen stimulation. These receptors came from a human donor in good health (CMV status not recorded). Some clones in this sample may be carry-over from other donors' samples.

The CDR3 sequence is CASSLGFSEAFF. The CDR3 nucleotides are TGTGCCAGCAGCCTCGGGTTCTCTGAAGCTTTCTTT. The chain joins TRBV11-2 to TRBJ1-1; D is unresolved. This CDR3 is 12 amino acids long. The V gene lost 5 bases and the J gene lost 6 bases, with 10 bases spanning the gap. Germline V gives CDR1 SGHAT, CDR2 FQNNGV. The entire variable domain, with the rest obtained from reference TRBV11-2 and TRBJ1-1, is as follows: EAGVAQSPRYKIIEKRQSVAFWCNPISGHATLYWYQQILGQGPKLLIQFQNNGVVDDSQLPKDRFSAERLKGVDSTLKIQPAKLEDSAVYLCASSLGFSEAFFGQGTRLTVV.

This chain joins TRBV4-1 and TRBJ1-1; maybe TRBD1 (6 bases). This CDR3 comprises 17 residues. Germline loops: CDR1 MGHRA, CDR2 YSYEKL. V was cut by 0 bases and J by 1 base, with 15 bases left in between. The CDR3 region is CASSQDLYRGGNTEAFF. CDR3 bases: TGCGCCAGCAGCCAAGATCTTTATAGGGGGGGGAACACTGAAGCTTTCTTT.

This chain uses TRBV27 with TRBJ2-1, with 9 bases lining up with TRBD2. V was clipped by 5 bases and J by 9 bases; unmatched bases: 14. Germline V CDR1 and CDR2: MNHEY, SMNVEV (reference sequence). This CDR3 spans 16 amino acids. The CDR3 DNA follows: TGTGCCAGCAGTCCCGGGCGCAGCGGGAGGCCTAGTGAGCAGTTCTTC. It specifies CASSPGRSGRPSEQFF.

This chain links TRBV7-2 with TRBJ2-5; D perhaps matches TRBD1 (7 bases). The germline V and J ends were trimmed by 5 bases and 6 bases, with 19 bases remaining between them. Germline CDR1 reads SGHTA; CDR2 reads FQGNSA. The CDR3 is 15 residues long. The CDR3 reads CASSLPGQEGQTQYF. Written as DNA, the CDR3 is TGTGCCAGCAGCCTCCCCGGACAGGAGGGTCAGACCCAGTACTTC.

The chain couples TRBV25-1 to TRBJ2-1; D may correspond to TRBD1 or TRBD2 (6 bases each). V dropped 6 bases and J dropped 7 bases, with 22 bases sitting between them. The germline V gene has CDR1 MGHDK and CDR2 SYGVNS. CDR3 size: 16 residues. The CDR3: CASSPGGTGMGNEQFF. The CDR3 DNA follows: TGTGCCAGCAGCCCCGGGGGCACCGGGATGGGGAATGAGCAGTTCTTC.

In its sample, this clonotype was seen once. The V gene is TRBV18, the J gene TRBJ2-7; D is possibly TRBD2 (5 bases). The CDR3 is 14 amino acids. Germline CDR1 reads KGHSH; CDR2 reads LQKENI. V was clipped by 3 bases and J by 2 bases, with 11 bases between them. CDR3 region: CASSPAGLTYEQYF. The CDR3 DNA is TGTGCCAGCTCACCCGCGGGTCTTACCTACGAGCAGTACTTC. Based on the CDR3 plus reference TRBV18 and TRBJ2-7, the full variable domain is NAGVMQNPRHLVRRRGQEARLRCSPMKGHSHVYWYRQLPEEGLKFMVYLQKENIIDESGMPKERFSAEFPKEGPSILRIQQVVRGDSAAYFCASSPAGLTYEQYFGPGTRLTVT.

The chain is built from TRBV19 and TRBJ2-2; 11 positions agree with TRBD2. V was clipped by 7 bases and J by 2 bases; unmatched bases: 6. The length of the CDR3 is 16 residues. Germline-derived CDR1 and CDR2 are LNHDA and SQIVND (reference sequence). The CDR3 DNA reads as TGTGCCAGTACAATAGCGGGAGGGGGAAACACCGGGGAGCTGTTTTTT. Amino acid sequence: CASTIAGGGNTGELFF.

The chain links TRBV6-1 to TRBJ2-7; 8 nucleotides align to TRBD2. CDR3 length equals 14 residues. The germline CDR1 and CDR2 sequences are MNHNS and SASEGT. Trimming took 2 bases from V and 7 from J; bases not matched to a gene: 7. The CDR3 bases are TGTGCCAGCAGTGAAACAGCGGGGGCTTGGGAGCAGTACTTC. Translated, it gives CASSETAGAWEQYF.

This chain connects TRBV2 to TRBJ1-2; the D is unclear. Germline V gene data show CDR1 as SNHLY and CDR2 as FYNNEI. V lost 6 bases, J lost 2 bases, and 7 bases lay in between. This CDR3 region has 12 residues. The CDR3 DNA sequence: TGTGCCAGCAGCCAGAAAAACTATGGCTACACCTTC. Its translation: CASSQKNYGYTF.

This chain connects TRBV12-3 or TRBV12-4 to TRBJ2-1, with a weak D call TRBD1 (6 bases). This CDR3 is built from 14 residues. Trimming took off 9 bases at V and 0 bases at J, with 12 bases between the two ends. The DNA for the CDR3 is TGTGCCAGTTTAAGGGGGAACTCCTACAATGAGCAGTTCTTC. Translation gives CASLRGNSYNEQFF.

The chain carries TRBV6-5 and TRBJ1-4, with TRBD1 matching 9 bases. V lost 6 bases to trimming and J lost 10 bases; unmatched junction nucleotides: 9. Germline CDR1 is MNHEY and CDR2 is SVGAGI. The length of the CDR3 is 14 residues. The CDR3 bases are TGTGCCAGCAGGTCCGGGACAGGGAACGCAAAACTGTTTTTT. Translated: CASRSGTGNAKLFF.

This clonotype was observed a few times. The CDR3 region is CASSFLPGANTEAFF. The DNA for the CDR3 is TGTGCCAGCAGCTTTTTGCCAGGGGCGAACACTGAAGCTTTCTTT. The gene calls are TRBV7-2 and TRBJ1-1; D perhaps matches TRBD1 (6 bases). The CDR3 runs 15 residues. The V gene lost 3 bases and the J gene lost 1 base, with 12 bases spanning the gap. The germline gives CDR1 SGHTA, CDR2 FQGNSA.

The chain links TRBV12-5 to TRBJ2-1; no firm D call. Germline CDR1 reads LGHNT; CDR2 reads FRNRAP. Trimming pared 6 bases from V and 4 bases from J, leaving 13 bases between. The CDR3 consists of 14 residues. The CDR3 sequence is CASGDAEYYNEQFF. For the CDR3, the DNA is TGTGCTAGTGGAGACGCGGAATATTACAATGAGCAGTTCTTC.

The rearrangement links TRBV6-6 to TRBJ2-5; no clear D gene. The CDR3 length is 13 residues. Trimming left V 7 bases short and J 5 bases short, with 14 bases between. CDR1 MNHNY and CDR2 SVGAGI come from the germline V gene (reference sequence). This CDR3 is CASNEATTETQYF. DNA for the CDR3: TGTGCCAGCAACGAGGCCACAACGGAGACCCAGTACTTC.

This chain uses TRBV28 with TRBJ2-1; tentative D call: TRBD2 (6 bases). Trimming took 11 bases from V and 2 from J, leaving 16 bases between them. This CDR3 comprises 14 residues. Germline V gives CDR1 MDHEN, CDR2 SYDVKM. The CDR3 bases are TGTGCCGCAAGGTGGGCGGGAACCTACAATGAGCAGTTCTTC. Encoded protein: CAARWAGTYNEQFF.

This clonotype was recorded at least ten times. Here the CDR3 reads CASSKRGGTGELFF. DNA of the CDR3: TGTGCCAGCAGCAAGAGGGGGGGCACCGGGGAGCTGTTTTTT. The rearrangement joins TRBV7-2 to TRBJ2-2; tentative D call: TRBD2 (7 bases). The germline gives CDR1 SGHTA, CDR2 FQGNSA. The CDR3 totals 14 residues. V lost 5 bases to trimming and J lost 4 bases, with 11 bases between them.

The rearrangement uses TRBV12-3 or TRBV12-4 and TRBJ1-6; 8 positions agree with TRBD1. The CDR3 is made up of 18 amino acids. The V gene end was trimmed by 3 bases and the J gene end by 1 base; junction bases not matched to a gene: 8. DNA for the CDR3: TGTGCCAGCAGTTTCAAAGGACAGGGTTGGTCCTATAATTCACCCCTCCACTTT. Translated, it gives CASSFKGQGWSYNSPLHF.

The gene calls are TRBV7-2 and TRBJ2-7, with 9 bases matching TRBD1. This CDR3 has 15 residues. Germline V lookup: CDR1 SGHTA, CDR2 FQGNSA. The V gene end was trimmed by 4 bases and the J gene end by 3 bases; junction bases not matched to a gene: 7. CDR3 residues: CASSYRTGEDYEQYF. In nucleotides, the CDR3 is TGTGCCAGCAGCTATAGGACAGGGGAGGACTACGAGCAGTACTTC.

This chain connects TRBV7-6 to TRBJ2-3; no firm D call. Germline V gene sequence: CDR1 SGHVS, CDR2 FNYEAQ. V was shortened by 1 base and J by 8 bases, with 19 bases between the two germline ends. The CDR3 contains 16 residues. CDR3 sequence: CASSLGFAGLAVTQYF. Written as DNA, the CDR3 is TGTGCCAGCAGCTTAGGTTTTGCAGGCCTCGCCGTTACGCAGTATTTT. Drawing the rest from reference TRBV7-6 and TRBJ2-3, the complete variable domain is GAGVSQSPRYKVTKRGQDVALRCDPISGHVSLYWYRQALGQGPEFLTYFNYEAQQDKSGLPNDRFSAERPEGSISTLTIQRTEQRDSAMYRCASSLGFAGLAVTQYFGPGTRLTVL.

This clonotype was counted between two and nine times. The CDR3 is CATDRGTGRNTIYF. For the CDR3, the DNA is TGTGCCACCGACAGGGGCACGGGAAGAAACACCATATATTTT. The V and J genes are TRBV15 and TRBJ1-3, with 8 bases fitting TRBD1. Germline lookup yields CDR1 LNHNV and CDR2 YYDKDF (reference sequence). This CDR3 spans 14 amino acids. V trimming: 8 bases; J trimming: 5 bases; junction bases outside the gene matches: 8.

The chain joins TRBV2 to TRBJ1-1; no definite D call. V lost 2 bases and J lost 1, with 5 bases in between. This CDR3 comprises 13 residues. CDR1 SNHLY and CDR2 FYNNEI come from the germline V gene. The CDR3 DNA follows: TGTGCCAGCAGTGAATTAAGGAACACTGAAGCTTTCTTT. Translating it yields CASSELRNTEAFF.

The J gene is TRBJ1-2, the V gene TRBV7-9, with 9 positions matching TRBD1. The CDR3 consists of 16 residues. V was pared by 0 bases and J by 0 bases, with 2 bases of the junction left unmatched. Germline V CDR1 and CDR2: SEHNR, FQNEAQ (reference sequence). The CDR3 coding sequence is TGTGCCAGCAGCTTAGCCGGGACAGGGCCTAACTATGGCTACACCTTC. It translates to CASSLAGTGPNYGYTF.

The chain couples TRBV6-5 to TRBJ1-3; D is uncertain. The CDR3 spans 16 residues. The V gene lost 5 bases and the J gene lost 1 base, with 15 bases spanning the gap. Germline assignment: CDR1 MNHEY and CDR2 SVGAGI. The CDR3: CASSDRPGRSGNTIYF. The CDR3 DNA follows: TGTGCCAGCAGTGATCGTCCCGGGAGGTCTGGAAACACCATATATTTT.

This clonotype was found once. CDR3 coding DNA: TGTGCCAGCAGTTGGAGGGGGCTCCGCACAGATACGCAGTATTTT. Translating gives CASSWRGLRTDTQYF. The chain links TRBV6-5 to TRBJ2-3; possible D gene TRBD1, 7 bases. Germline lookup yields CDR1 MNHEY and CDR2 SVGAGI. The CDR3 is 15 amino acids. V was pared by 4 bases and J by 1 base, with 12 bases between.

In this sample, this clonotype turned up a few times. This rearrangement joins TRBV2 to TRBJ2-3; D ambiguous. Germline V gene data show CDR1 as SNHLY and CDR2 as FYNNEI. The ends were cut back, 7 bases at V and 0 bases at J, with 5 bases in the middle. There are 12 residues in the CDR3. CDR3 nucleotide sequence: TGTGCCAGCAAACAGAGCACAGATACGCAGTATTTT. Encoded protein: CASKQSTDTQYF.